The source of this T cell receptor (beta chain) is a study of blood T cell repertoires in COVID-19. Across the study: Spain, Italy and the United States supplied samples that represented acute and convalescent COVID-19. The cDNA or gDNA used as material had been derived from T cells, B-cell-depleted T cells, or PBMCs.

Seattle enrolled patients during active infection and tracked them longitudinally. Under the authors' procedure: From reference gene primer amplification, estimates of nucleated cell counts were derived. The protocol was immunoSEQ multiplex PCR, while the TCRdb copy is restricted to in-frame clones and leaves out a portion. V, J and clone size are those of that table, while D and trimming were read from the DNA. The sample yields about 150,000 clones, 80% to 85% seen once. This sequence was found in a man aged 30 to 45 with COVID-19, enrolled during active disease. Source material: peripheral blood.

The CDR3 loop is CASRTDRQRGEKLFF. The DNA of the CDR3 is TGTGCCAGCCGAACGGACAGGCAGAGGGGTGAAAAACTGTTTTTT. The chain employs TRBV28 and TRBJ1-4; 7 positions match TRBD1. This CDR3 has 15 amino acids. Germline V gives CDR1 MDHEN, CDR2 SYDVKM. J was trimmed by 7 bases and V by 8 bases; bases with no gene match: 13.